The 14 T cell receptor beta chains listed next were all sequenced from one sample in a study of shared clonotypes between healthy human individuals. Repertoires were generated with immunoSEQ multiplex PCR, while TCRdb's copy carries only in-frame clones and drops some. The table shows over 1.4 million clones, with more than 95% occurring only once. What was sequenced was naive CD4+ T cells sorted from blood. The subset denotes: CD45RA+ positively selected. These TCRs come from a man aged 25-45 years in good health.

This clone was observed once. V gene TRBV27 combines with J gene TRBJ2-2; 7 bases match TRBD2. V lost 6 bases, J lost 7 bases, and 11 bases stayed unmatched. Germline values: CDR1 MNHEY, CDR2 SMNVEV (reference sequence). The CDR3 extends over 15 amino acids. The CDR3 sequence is CASSSRGREHGELFF. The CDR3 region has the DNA TGTGCCAGCAGCTCCCGAGGGCGGGAGCACGGGGAGCTGTTTTTT.

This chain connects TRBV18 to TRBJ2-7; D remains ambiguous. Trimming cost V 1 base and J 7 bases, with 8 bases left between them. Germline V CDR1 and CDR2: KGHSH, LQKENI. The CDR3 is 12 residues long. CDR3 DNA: TGTGCCAGCTCACCACTTCCGGGTGAGCAGTACTTC. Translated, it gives CASSPLPGEQYF.

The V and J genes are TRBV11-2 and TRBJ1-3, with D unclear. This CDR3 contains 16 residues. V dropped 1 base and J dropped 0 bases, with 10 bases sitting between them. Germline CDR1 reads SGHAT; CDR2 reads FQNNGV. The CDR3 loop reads CASSLGMPGSGNTIYF. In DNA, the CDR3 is TGTGCCAGCAGCTTAGGAATGCCAGGCTCTGGAAACACCATATATTTT. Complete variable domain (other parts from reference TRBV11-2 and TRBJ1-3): EAGVAQSPRYKIIEKRQSVAFWCNPISGHATLYWYQQILGQGPKLLIQFQNNGVVDDSQLPKDRFSAERLKGVDSTLKIQPAKLEDSAVYLCASSLGMPGSGNTIYFGEGSWLTVV.

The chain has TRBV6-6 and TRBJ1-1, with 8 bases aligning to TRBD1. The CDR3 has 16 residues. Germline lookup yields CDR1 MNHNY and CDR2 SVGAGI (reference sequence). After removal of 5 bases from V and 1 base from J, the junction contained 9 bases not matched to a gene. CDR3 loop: CASSPWTGKKNTEAFF. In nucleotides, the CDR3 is TGTGCCAGCAGTCCGTGGACAGGGAAAAAGAACACTGAAGCTTTCTTT.

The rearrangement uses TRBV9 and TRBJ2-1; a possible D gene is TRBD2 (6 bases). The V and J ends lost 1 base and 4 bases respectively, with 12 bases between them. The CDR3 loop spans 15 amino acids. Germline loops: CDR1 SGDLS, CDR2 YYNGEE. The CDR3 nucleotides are TGTGCCAGCAGCGTAAGGAGCGGGCAATACAATGAGCAGTTCTTC. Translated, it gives CASSVRSGQYNEQFF.

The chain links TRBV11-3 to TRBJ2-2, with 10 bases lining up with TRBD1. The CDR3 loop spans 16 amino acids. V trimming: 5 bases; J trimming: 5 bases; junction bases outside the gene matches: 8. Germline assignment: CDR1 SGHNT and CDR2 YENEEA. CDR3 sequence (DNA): TGTGCCAGCAGCCCCCAAGACAGGGGGCTGACCGGGGAGCTGTTTTTT. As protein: CASSPQDRGLTGELFF.

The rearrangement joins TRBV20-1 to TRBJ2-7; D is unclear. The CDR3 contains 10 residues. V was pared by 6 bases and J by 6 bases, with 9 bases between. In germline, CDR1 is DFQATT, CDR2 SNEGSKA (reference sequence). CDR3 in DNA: TGCAGTGCGAAAAGGGCCGAGCAGTACTTC. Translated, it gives CSAKRAEQYF.

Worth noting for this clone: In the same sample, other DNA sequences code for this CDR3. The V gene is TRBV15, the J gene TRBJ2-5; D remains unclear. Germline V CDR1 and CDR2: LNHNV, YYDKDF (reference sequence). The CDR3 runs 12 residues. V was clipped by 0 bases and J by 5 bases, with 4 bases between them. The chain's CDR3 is CATSRDTETQYF. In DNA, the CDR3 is TGTGCCACCAGCAGAGATACGGAGACCCAGTACTTC.

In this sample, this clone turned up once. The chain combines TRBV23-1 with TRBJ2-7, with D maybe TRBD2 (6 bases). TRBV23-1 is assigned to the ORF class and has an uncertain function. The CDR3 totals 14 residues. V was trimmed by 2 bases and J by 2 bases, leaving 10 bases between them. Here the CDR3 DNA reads TGCGCCAGCAGTCAAGGGCGGGAAACCTACGAGCAGTACTTC. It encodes CASSQGRETYEQYF.

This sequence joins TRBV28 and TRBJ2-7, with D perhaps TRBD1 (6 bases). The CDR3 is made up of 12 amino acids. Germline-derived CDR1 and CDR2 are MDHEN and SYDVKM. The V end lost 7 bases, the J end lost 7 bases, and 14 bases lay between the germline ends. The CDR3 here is CASNSGVGEQYF. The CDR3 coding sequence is TGTGCCAGCAACTCAGGGGTAGGTGAGCAGTACTTC.

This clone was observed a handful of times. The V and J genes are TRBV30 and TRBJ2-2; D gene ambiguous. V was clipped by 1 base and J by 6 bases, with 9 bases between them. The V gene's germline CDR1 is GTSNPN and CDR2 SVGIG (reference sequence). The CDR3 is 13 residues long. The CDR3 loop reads CAWSGLASGELFF. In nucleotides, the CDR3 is TGTGCCTGGAGTGGACTGGCCTCCGGGGAGCTGTTTTTT.

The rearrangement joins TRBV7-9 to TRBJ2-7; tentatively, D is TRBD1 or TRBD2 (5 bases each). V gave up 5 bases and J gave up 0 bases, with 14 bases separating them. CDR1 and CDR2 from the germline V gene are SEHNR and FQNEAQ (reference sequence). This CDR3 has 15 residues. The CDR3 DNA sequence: TGTGCCAGCAGCCCGGGATGGGACCCCTCCTACGAGCAGTACTTC. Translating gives CASSPGWDPSYEQYF. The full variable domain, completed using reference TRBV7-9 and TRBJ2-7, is DTGVSQNPRHKITKRGQNVTFRCDPISEHNRLYWYRQTLGQGPEFLTYFQNEAQLEKSRLLSDRFSAERPKGSFSTLEIQRTEQGDSAMYLCASSPGWDPSYEQYFGPGTRLTVT.

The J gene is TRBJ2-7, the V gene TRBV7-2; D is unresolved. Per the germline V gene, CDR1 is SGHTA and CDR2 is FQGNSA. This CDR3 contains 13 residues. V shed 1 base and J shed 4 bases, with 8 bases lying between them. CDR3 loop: CASSLGRRYEQYF. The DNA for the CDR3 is TGTGCCAGCAGCTTAGGCCGTAGATACGAGCAGTACTTC.

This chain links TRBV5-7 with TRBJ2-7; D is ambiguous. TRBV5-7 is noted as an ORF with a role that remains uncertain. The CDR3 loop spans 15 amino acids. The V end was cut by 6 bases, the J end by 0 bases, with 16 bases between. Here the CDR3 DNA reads TGTGCCAGCACCTTATGGTGGGCCGACTCCTACGAGCAGTACTTC. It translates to CASTLWWADSYEQYF.